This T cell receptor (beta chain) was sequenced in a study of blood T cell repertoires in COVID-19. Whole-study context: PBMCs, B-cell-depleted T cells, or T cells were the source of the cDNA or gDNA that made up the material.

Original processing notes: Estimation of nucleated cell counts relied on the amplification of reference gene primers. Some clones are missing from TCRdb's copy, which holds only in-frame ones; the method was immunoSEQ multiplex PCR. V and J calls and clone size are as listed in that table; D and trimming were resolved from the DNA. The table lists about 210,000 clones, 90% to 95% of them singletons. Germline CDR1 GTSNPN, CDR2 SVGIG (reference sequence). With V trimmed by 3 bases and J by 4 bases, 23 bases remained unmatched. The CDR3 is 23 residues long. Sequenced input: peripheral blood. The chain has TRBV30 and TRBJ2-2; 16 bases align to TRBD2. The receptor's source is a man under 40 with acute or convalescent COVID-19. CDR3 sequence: CAWRPTPPGLAGGFTDGTGELFF. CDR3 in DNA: TGTGCCTGGAGGCCGACTCCCCCGGGACTAGCGGGAGGGTTCACCGACGGCACCGGGGAGCTGTTTTTT. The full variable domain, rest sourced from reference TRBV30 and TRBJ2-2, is SQTIHQWPATLVQPVGSPLSLECTVEGTSNPNLYWYRQAAGRGLQLLFYSVGIGQISSEVPQNLSASRPQDRQFILSSKKLLLSDSGFYLCAWRPTPPGLAGGFTDGTGELFFGEGSRLTVL.